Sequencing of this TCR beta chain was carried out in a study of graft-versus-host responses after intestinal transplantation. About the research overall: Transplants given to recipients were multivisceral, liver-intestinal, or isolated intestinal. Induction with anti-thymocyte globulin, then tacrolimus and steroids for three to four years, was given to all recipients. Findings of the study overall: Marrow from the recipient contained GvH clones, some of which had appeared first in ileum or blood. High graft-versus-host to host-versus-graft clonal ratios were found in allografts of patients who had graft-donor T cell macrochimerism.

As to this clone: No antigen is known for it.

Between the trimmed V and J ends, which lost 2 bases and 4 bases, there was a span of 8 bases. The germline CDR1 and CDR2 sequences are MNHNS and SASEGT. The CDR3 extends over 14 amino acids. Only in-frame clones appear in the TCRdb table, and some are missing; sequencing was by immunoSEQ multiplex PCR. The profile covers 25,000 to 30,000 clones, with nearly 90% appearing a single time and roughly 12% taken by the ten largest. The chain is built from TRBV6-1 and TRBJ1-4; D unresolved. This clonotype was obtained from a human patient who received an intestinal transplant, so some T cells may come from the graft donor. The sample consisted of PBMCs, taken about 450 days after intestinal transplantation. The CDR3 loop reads CASSETRYNEKLFF. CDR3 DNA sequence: TGTGCCAGCAGTGAAACCAGATATAATGAAAAACTGTTTTTT.